The subject of this entry is one TCR beta chain. This sample was included in a study of blood T cell repertoires in COVID-19. The wider study: The origin of the acute and convalescent COVID-19 samples was the United States, Italy and Spain.

CDR1 LGHDT and CDR2 YNNKEL come from the germline V gene (reference sequence). CDR3 length: 16 amino acids. Trimming cost V 4 bases and J 4 bases, with 14 bases left between them. Across 24 US areas, participants ranged in age from about 18 to 90 years. Membership in each cohort depended on participant-reported clinical history. Here immunoSEQ multiplex PCR was the method, and the copy in TCRdb shows in-frame clones only, minus some. The data contain about 270,000 clones, around nine tenths of them singletons. The TCR was taken from a woman in her late teens or twenties who had recovered from COVID-19. Sequencing input: PBMCs or T cells enriched from blood (not recorded which). The J gene is TRBJ2-6, the V gene TRBV3-1 (or the pseudogene TRBV3-2); D unclear. CDR3 sequence: CASSLLRASGANVLTF. The CDR3 region has the DNA TGTGCCAGCAGCCTTTTACGCGCTTCGGGGGCCAACGTCCTGACTTTC.